This T cell receptor (beta chain) was observed in a study of metastatic and nonmetastatic thyroid tumors. Until they underwent thyroid surgery, no patient had received any treatment. Original data processing: Across clinicopathological groups, CDR3 differences served as the basis for building a distant-metastasis classifier for papillary thyroid cancer. TCRdb re-called the PCR reads through MiXCR. TCRdb's processing, not the study's, gives the V and J calls here. Seen here are some 28,000 clones, 15% to 20% observed once, and the top ten hold about 4.5%. CDR3 length: 15 residues. CDR1 and CDR2 from the germline V gene are MNHNY and SVGAGI (reference sequence). With 2 bases removed from V and 8 bases from J, the gap between germline ends came to 13 bases. This clone was counted ten times or more.

The chain recombines TRBV6-6 with TRBJ1-6; D gene ambiguous. Input material: blood. The clonotype comes from a female donor with papillary thyroid cancer or a benign thyroid nodule (not recorded which). Some clones in this sample may be carry-over from other donors' samples. Here the CDR3 reads CASSYRSPRDSPLHF. CDR3 in DNA: TGTGCCAGCAGTTACCGGTCCCCTAGGGATTCACCCCTCCACTTT.